This T cell receptor (beta chain) was retrieved from a study of T cell repertoires in ileal Crohn's disease. Overall study context: Median disease duration was about eight years; roughly 35% smoked at surgery.

Clones were read by immunoSEQ multiplex PCR, and TCRdb kept only the in-frame ones, dropping some. The sample shows approximately 15,000 clones, 80% of them seen only once. This CDR3 has 14 amino acids. Germline loops: CDR1 SGHNT, CDR2 YYREEE (reference sequence). Losses at the gene ends were 5 bases for V and 3 bases for J; bases not matched to a gene: 3. This clone was detected only a few times. Sequenced input: ileal tissue. The clonotype originates from an adult with Crohn's disease. The chain recombines TRBV5-4 with TRBJ2-3, with 10 nucleotides matching TRBD1. CDR3 nucleotides: TGTGCCAGCAGGGGACAGGGGCAAACAGATACGCAGTATTTT. Residues: CASRGQGQTDTQYF.